The present T cell receptor beta chain was sequenced within a study of cytomegalovirus exposure and HLA in healthy donors (dated by TCRdb to 2015 to 2018). About the investigation overall: In an earlier analysis of approximately 640 of the donors, 250 to 300 Gb of sequence data and some 100 million unique TCR beta sequences from 150 million to 200 million T cells were reported. Genome-wide SNP genotypes for about 65% of the 666 donors were used in a later genetic analysis, which treated that subset as a discovery cohort. Every repertoire in the discovery cohort had been generated on one and the same sequencing platform. An early release that covered roughly 600 HLA-typed donors contained approximately 300 gigabases of sequencing data and 70 million to 100 million unique TCR sequences. Among about 400 genotyped donors of the cohort, an average of roughly 230,000 unique TCR beta nucleotide sequences was sequenced per donor, of which approximately 18% were non-productive. A separate validation cohort of 100 to 150 different subjects was used in addition to the 666-subject first cohort. Of the 300 to 400 genotyped donors, over 70% fell in the genetic ancestry cluster associated with self-reported Caucasian donors. The number of typed donors differed by locus: about 620-640 for A, B, C, DRB1 and DQB1; approximately 520 for DQA1; approximately 610 for DPA1; and 400 to 480 for DPB1. The study aimed to test whether signatures of past pathogen exposure could be identified by cataloging public T cell receptors. Both class I and class II loci were covered by HLA typing, at four-digit resolution. The study profiled the T cell repertoires of hundreds of subjects by immunosequencing and related them to cytomegalovirus serostatus. A later analysis re-analyzed previously published TCR beta repertoires from 666 donors and added high-resolution HLA genotyping to study TCR occurrence patterns. To predict cytomegalovirus infection status, the study brought together high-throughput TCR immunosequencing, statistical association of individual TCRs with disease status, and machine learning. The later analysis used no new phenotypic data to find candidate immune exposures, relying instead on TCR beta sequences and their occurrence across donors. Donor age, sex, ethnicity and CMV serostatus were collected together with the repertoire data. A handful of DR-DQ haplotypes were handled as single units for association and clustering because linkage in the cohort was strong. An earlier analysis of nearly 600 of the donors applied high-throughput TCR beta sequencing to assess whether each TCR beta V gene segment acted as functional or pseudogenic. What the study reported, not specific to this receptor: Specific HLA alleles were associated with 16,951 TCR beta sequences at a false discovery rate of 0.05 in a later analysis. About 15 rarely observed V segments, including chromosome 9 orphons, were excluded from the earlier analysis of some 590 of the donors because counts were too low. The study listed 150 to 200 TCR beta chains as associated with cytomegalovirus. In a later analysis, TCR association rates were found to vary across HLA loci, with the most associated TCRs seen for DRB1 alleles and the fewest for HLA-C alleles. A later analysis found that most CMV-associated TCR beta chains appeared HLA-restricted, with HLA associations seemingly driven largely by CMV exposure. Most TCR sequences were seen in very few donors, while some public TCRs were found in many individuals. Because some donors lacked HLA typing at each locus, the association tests relied only on the typed subset. Several of the top co-occurrence clusters appeared to be linked to parvovirus B19, influenza, CMV and Epstein-Barr virus, according to a later analysis. The cohort was sequenced for TCR beta chains only, and without alpha or paired-chain data the features that could be detected were limited. Compared with equally common non-associated chains, HLA-associated TCR beta chains in a later analysis were more clonally expanded and had lower generation probabilities. A group of highly shared sequence variants was considered likely to be a technical artifact of the sequencing pipeline. A later genetic analysis reported fewer N-insertions in productive TCRs among donors in an Asian-associated ancestry cluster than the approximately 670-donor mean. Some IMGT-functional V segments, including TRBV6-2 and TRBV6-3, could not be told apart with the 87-base-pair reads, so those segments were excluded. A few of the identified cytomegalovirus-associated TCR beta chains were confirmed in vitro to be specific for cytomegalovirus antigens. A later genetic analysis associated a missense DCLRE1C variant with V-gene and J-gene trimming of TCR beta chains, and an independent cohort replicated the association. When HLA alleles, especially DR and DQ, strongly co-occurred, attributing TCR associations to individual alleles was difficult. Immune exposure information for the cohort was limited to CMV serostatus. Correlated functional status among segregating V segments might reflect linkage disequilibrium, but an unknown experimental factor could not be ruled out. Cytomegalovirus status was reported to be diagnosed by the classifier with high specificity and sensitivity in both the original and validation cohorts. A further reported finding was that TCR beta sequences accurately predicted the HLA-A and HLA-B alleles for most subjects in the first cohort. Presence/absence analyses assumed roughly uniform sequencing depth across donors, an assumption that may not hold. It was suggested by the authors that the approach could potentially be generalized to other disease states and immunological phenotypes. In an earlier analysis of some 500 of the donors, most TCR beta V segments appeared in productive rearrangements about 87% or about 30% of the time, broadly matching IMGT annotations.

Details on this clone: It has no known antigen specificity. The sample holds no much larger clone one base away, and base qualities are not on file.

The method behind the library was the immunoSEQ multiplex PCR assay. For the multiplex PCR, a mixture combining 60 forward primers for TCR Vbeta segments and 13 reverse primers for TCR Jbeta segments was used. A multiplex PCR assay on genomic DNA amplified the CDR3 region of rearranged TCR beta genes. Amplified TCR beta libraries were sequenced as 87-base-pair reads on the Illumina HiSeq System. The authors processed their data as follows. In a later analysis, some 80 million unique TCR beta chains were counted across the approximately 670 repertoires, and roughly 10 million of these chains were shared by at least two donors. A nearest-neighbor algorithm error-corrected the raw reads and collapsed the reads into unique sequences, merging closely related sequences to remove PCR and sequencing errors. To assign V, D and J gene segments, CDR3 sequences were aligned to IMGT reference sequences. For a sequence to be retained, a match of at least six nucleotides to both a V gene segment and a J gene segment was required. Rearrangements were classified as productive when the CDR3 lacked stop codons and remained in frame with V and J, and all other rearrangements were classified as non-productive. Following IMGT convention, CDR3 was defined as the stretch from the second conserved V-encoded cysteine up to the conserved J-encoded phenylalanine. The earlier analysis of 550 to 650 of the donors excluded any sequence lacking an unambiguous match to a single V gene segment. In an earlier analysis of approximately 560 of the donors, a V segment was called functional when productive rearrangements were above 56.7%, and segregating when the standard deviation between donors exceeded 5%. A statistical classification framework was developed to diagnose cytomegalovirus status using the catalog of TCR beta chain sequences. V and J gene assignment, in a later analysis, came from comparing TCR nucleotide sequences with IMGT/GENE-DB human TR gene sequences. A later analysis assigned CDR3 sequences and most-parsimonious VDJ recombination scenarios with the TCRdist pipeline. A later analysis defined each TCR beta chain by its CDR3 amino acid sequence plus V-gene family, and excluded reads lacking a unique V-gene family. As a way to deal with suspected cross-contamination and a sequencing artifact, a later analysis dropped roughly 600 nucleotide sequences that were highly shared and had low generation probability. For each public chain, a later analysis derived a clonal expansion index from normalized ranks of inferred template counts within each repertoire. A later analysis computed generation probabilities with a VDJ recombination model fitted to out-of-frame rearrangements, and checked the results against IGoR. A later analysis scored TCR-TCR, TCR-HLA and TCR-CMV co-occurrence with hypergeometric tests, applying a repertoire-size bias correction to TCR pairs. A later analysis estimated false discovery rates by permuting HLA or CMV assignments 20 times. In a later analysis, co-occurring TCRs were grouped using DBSCAN, with TCRdist sequence similarity added in when clustering inside HLA-allele-positive subsets. Repertoires with fewer than 30,000 or more than 120,000 public chains were left out of co-occurrence clustering, as were a handful of repertoires with anomalous nucleotide sharing. Imported from immuneACCESS, the table was reduced by TCRdb to in-frame sequences with V and J called. These copies leave out some clones; in studies compared against another copy, an unresolved V gene accounts for under half, and the cause of the remainder is not known. Clonal size and the V and J genes are those of that table, whereas D and trimming came from the DNA. The sample contains roughly 130,000 clones, 74% of them found a single time. The biggest ten clones account for less than 7% of the sample.

For CDR1 and CDR2, the germline V gene lists MGHRA and YSYEKL. The CDR3 runs 13 residues from the cysteine to the phenylalanine. Only the CDR3 portion is preserved as DNA: 39 bases, with reading frame beginning at the first base. V drops 8 bases and J drops 3 bases, leaving 13 bases in between. The cohort comprised 710 or so healthy bone marrow donors. At the time of sampling, every cohort member was nominally healthy, though immune exposures that went unrecorded were likely present. The donor was CMV seropositive and belonged to the group of 250 to 350 seropositive cohort members. A peripheral blood sample was collected from each donor, and TCR beta sequencing was performed on peripheral blood mononuclear cells. The Qiagen DNeasy Blood Extraction Kit was used to extract genomic DNA from the blood cell samples.

The material sequenced was PBMCs. The origin of this receptor is a woman aged 50 to 65 in good health and CMV-seropositive. Here the chain combines TRBV4-1 and TRBJ1-2, with TRBD1 as a weak D call on 5 bases. The encoded CDR3 is CASGVRGDYGYTF. The DNA is as follows: TGCGCCAGCGGTGTTAGGGGCGACTATGGCTACACCTTC.